A selection of T cell receptor beta chains follows, all from one sample in a study of T cell repertoires in cytomegalovirus infection. A single record per CDR3 protein comes from TCRdb applying MiXCR to the reads. This table holds some 38,000 distinct CDR3 sequences, roughly 54% found once. The antigens these receptors bind are not known. The sequences come from CD8+ T cells from cultured PBMCs, collected from culture after CMV antigen stimulation. These receptors originate from a human donor in good health (CMV status not recorded). Some clones in this sample may be carry-over from other donors' samples. Each CDR3 is given with its conserved first and last residue. D genes are given only for firm matches. The listing skips clone size in some rows; elsewhere it reads once, few, many or a size class.

TRBV7-6	many	TRBJ1-4	.	13	TGTGCCAGCAGCCCCCCAACGGGGGCGCGACTGTTTTTT	CASSPPTGARLFF
TRBV19	.	TRBJ2-1	TRBD1	14	TGTGCCAGTAGTATGGGACAGGGGCCCCTTGAGCAGTTCTTC	CASSMGQGPLEQFF
TRBV7-2	many	TRBJ1-2	TRBD1	13	TGTGCCAGCAGCCCGGACAGGGTGAATCGCTACACCTTC	CASSPDRVNRYTF
TRBV7-9	.	TRBJ2-7	.	17	TGTGCCAGCAGCTCCCAGTCAGAAGCCCGACCATTCCTCGGGCAGTACTTC	CASSSQSEARPFLGQYF
TRBV7-9	.	TRBJ1-1	.	14	TGTGCCAGCAGCCCCATACCGACGAACACTGAAGCTTTCTTT	CASSPIPTNTEAFF
TRBV7-3	.	TRBJ2-1	TRBD2	14	TGTGCCAGCAGCTCCGGAAATGGGGGGGATGAGCAGTTCTTC	CASSSGNGGDEQFF
TRBV7-9	.	TRBJ2-3	.	18	TGTGCCAGCAGCCGGACAAGGACAGGCGGGGGAAGCACAGATACGCAGTATTTT	CASSRTRTGGGSTDTQYF
TRBV7-8	few	TRBJ2-7	.	12	TGTGCCAGCAGCTCATACTCCTACGAGCAGTACTTC	CASSSYSYEQYF
TRBV7-8	.	TRBJ1-2	.	15	TGTGCCAGCAGCTCTGCCGTACAGGGTAGGAATGGCTACACCTTC	CASSSAVQGRNGYTF
TRBV20-1	.	TRBJ2-7	.	13	TGCAGTGCTAGAGGGGATCCAGGTTACGAGCAGTACTTC	CSARGDPGYEQYF
TRBV7-2	few	TRBJ1-5	.	15	TGTGCCAGCAGCTTACGGTATTATAGCAATCAGCCCCAGCATTTT	CASSLRYYSNQPQHF
TRBV27	.	TRBJ2-1	TRBD2	15	TGTGCCAGCAGTTTGGTAGCGGGAGTCCACAATGAGCAGTTCTTC	CASSLVAGVHNEQFF
TRBV19	.	TRBJ2-5	.	13	TGTGCCAGTAGTATAGTCGTCTTGGAGACCCAGTACTTC	CASSIVVLETQYF
TRBV7-8	.	TRBJ1-5	.	15	TGTGCCAGCAGAGTGACGGTAGATAGCAATCAGCCCCAGCATTTT	CASRVTVDSNQPQHF
TRBV7-2	.	TRBJ2-1	.	16	TGTGCCAGCAGCTTAGAACCCCCGGCTCGAACGGATGAGCAGTTCTTC	CASSLEPPARTDEQFF
TRBV10-3	.	TRBJ2-3	.	15	TGTGCCATCAGTGTCGGGGGCTCTAGCACAGATACGCAGTATTTT	CAISVGGSSTDTQYF
TRBV5-6	few	TRBJ2-7	.	15	TGTGCCAGCAGCTTGAGTGGCGGATATGCCTACGAGCAGTACTTC	CASSLSGGYAYEQYF
TRBV13	.	TRBJ2-7	.	13	TGTGCCAGCAGCTTATGGACCCACTACGAGCAGTACTTC	CASSLWTHYEQYF
TRBV29-1	few	TRBJ2-1	TRBD2	16	TGCAGCGTTGAAGGGACCCTAGCGGGAGGGCTCAATGAGCAGTTCTTC	CSVEGTLAGGLNEQFF
TRBV4-3	.	TRBJ2-6	.	16	TGCGCCAGCAGGGCACAGGGAACTCTGGGGGCCAACGTCCTGACTTTC	CASRAQGTLGANVLTF
TRBV7-9	.	TRBJ2-1	TRBD1	12	TGTGCCAGCAGCTCCAGGGGGAGTGAGCAGTTCTTC	CASSSRGSEQFF
TRBV29-1	.	TRBJ1-1	.	13	TGCAGCGTTGAACGCAACCCCAACACTGAAGCTTTCTTT	CSVERNPNTEAFF